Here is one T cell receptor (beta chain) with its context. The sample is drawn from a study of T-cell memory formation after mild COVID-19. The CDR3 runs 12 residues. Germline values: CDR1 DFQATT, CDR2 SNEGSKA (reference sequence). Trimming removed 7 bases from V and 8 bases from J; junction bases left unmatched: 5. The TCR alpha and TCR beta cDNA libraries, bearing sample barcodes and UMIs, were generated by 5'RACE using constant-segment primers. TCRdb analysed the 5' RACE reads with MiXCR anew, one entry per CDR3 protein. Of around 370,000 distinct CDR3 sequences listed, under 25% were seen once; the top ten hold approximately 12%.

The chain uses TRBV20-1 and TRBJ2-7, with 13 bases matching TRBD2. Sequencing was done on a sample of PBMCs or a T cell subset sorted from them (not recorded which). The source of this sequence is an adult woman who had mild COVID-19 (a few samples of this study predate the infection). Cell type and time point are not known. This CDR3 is CSVGLAGEKQYF. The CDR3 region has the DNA TGCAGTGTCGGACTAGCGGGAGAGAAGCAGTACTTC.